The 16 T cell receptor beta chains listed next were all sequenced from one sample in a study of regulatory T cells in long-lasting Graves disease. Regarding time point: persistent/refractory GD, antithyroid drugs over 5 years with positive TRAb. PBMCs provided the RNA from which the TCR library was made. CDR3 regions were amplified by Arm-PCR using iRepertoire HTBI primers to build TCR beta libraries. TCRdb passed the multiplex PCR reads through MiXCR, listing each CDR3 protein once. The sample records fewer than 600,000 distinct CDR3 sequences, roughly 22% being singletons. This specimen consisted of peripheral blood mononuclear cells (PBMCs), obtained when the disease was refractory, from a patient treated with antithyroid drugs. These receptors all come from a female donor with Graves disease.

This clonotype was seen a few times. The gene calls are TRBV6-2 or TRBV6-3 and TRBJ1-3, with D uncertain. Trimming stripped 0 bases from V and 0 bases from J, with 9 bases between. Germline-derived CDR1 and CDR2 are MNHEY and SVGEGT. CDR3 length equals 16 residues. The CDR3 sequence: CASSYSRADSGNTIYF. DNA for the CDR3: TGTGCCAGCAGTTACTCGAGAGCCGACTCTGGAAACACCATATATTTT.

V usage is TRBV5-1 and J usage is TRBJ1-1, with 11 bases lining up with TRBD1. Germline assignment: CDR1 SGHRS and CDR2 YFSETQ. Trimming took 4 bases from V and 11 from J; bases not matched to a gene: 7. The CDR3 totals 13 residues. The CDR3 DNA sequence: TGCGCCAGCAGCGGAGGACAGGGGGCGAGGGCTTTCTTT. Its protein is CASSGGQGARAFF.

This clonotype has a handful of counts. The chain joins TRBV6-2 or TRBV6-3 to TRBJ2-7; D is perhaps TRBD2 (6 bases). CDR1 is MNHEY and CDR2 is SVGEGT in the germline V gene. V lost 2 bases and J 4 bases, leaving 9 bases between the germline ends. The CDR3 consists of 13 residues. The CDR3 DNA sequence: TGTGCCAGCAGTTACCTAGCGCGTTACGAGCAGTACTTC. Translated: CASSYLARYEQYF.

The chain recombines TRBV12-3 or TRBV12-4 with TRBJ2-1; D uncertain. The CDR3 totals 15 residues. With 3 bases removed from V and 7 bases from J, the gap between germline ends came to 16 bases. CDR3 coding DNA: TGTGCCAGCAGTTTGCTCCGTTCAATCCAGAATGAGCAGTTCTTC. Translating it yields CASSLLRSIQNEQFF.

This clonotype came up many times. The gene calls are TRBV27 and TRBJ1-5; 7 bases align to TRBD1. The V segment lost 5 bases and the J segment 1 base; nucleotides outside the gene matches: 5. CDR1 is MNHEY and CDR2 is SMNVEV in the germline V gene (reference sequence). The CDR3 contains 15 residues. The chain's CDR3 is CASSIQGTSNQPQHF. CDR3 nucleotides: TGTGCCAGCAGTATACAGGGGACCAGCAATCAGCCCCAGCATTTT.

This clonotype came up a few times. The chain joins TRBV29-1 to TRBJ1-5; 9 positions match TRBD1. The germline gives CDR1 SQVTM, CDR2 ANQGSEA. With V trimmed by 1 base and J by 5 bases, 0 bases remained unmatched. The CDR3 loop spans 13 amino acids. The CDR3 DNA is TGCAGCGTTGAAGGACAGGGGGATCAGCCCCAGCATTTT. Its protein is CSVEGQGDQPQHF.

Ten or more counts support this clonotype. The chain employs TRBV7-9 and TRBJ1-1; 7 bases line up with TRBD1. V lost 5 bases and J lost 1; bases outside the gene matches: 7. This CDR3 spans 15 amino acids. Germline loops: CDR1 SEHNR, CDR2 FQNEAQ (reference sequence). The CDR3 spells CASSPLQGRNTEAFF. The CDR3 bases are TGTGCCAGCAGCCCATTACAGGGGCGGAACACTGAAGCTTTCTTT.

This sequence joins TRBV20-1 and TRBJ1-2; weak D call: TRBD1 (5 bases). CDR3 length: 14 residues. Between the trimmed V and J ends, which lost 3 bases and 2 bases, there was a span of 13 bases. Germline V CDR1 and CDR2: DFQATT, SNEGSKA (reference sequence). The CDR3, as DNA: TGCAGTGCTAGTGGTTCAGGGTGGAACTATGGCTACACCTTC. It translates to CSASGSGWNYGYTF.

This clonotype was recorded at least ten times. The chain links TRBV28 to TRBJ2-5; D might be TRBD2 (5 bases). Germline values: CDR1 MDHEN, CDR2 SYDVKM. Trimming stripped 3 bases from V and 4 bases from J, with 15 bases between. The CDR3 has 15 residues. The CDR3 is CASSFYGERRETQYF. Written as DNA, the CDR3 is TGTGCCAGCAGTTTTTACGGGGAGCGGAGAGAGACCCAGTACTTC.

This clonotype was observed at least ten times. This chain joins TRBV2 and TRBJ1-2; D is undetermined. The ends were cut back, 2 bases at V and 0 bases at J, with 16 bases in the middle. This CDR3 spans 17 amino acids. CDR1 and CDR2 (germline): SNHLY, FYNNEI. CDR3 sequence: CASSETYFKLANYGYTF. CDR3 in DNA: TGTGCCAGCAGTGAAACCTATTTCAAGTTAGCTAACTATGGCTACACCTTC.

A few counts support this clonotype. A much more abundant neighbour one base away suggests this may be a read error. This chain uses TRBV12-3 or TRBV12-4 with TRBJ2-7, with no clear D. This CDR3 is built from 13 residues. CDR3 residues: CASSFGSSYERYF. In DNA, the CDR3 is TGTGCCAGCAGTTTTGGTAGTTCCTACGAGCGGTACTTC.

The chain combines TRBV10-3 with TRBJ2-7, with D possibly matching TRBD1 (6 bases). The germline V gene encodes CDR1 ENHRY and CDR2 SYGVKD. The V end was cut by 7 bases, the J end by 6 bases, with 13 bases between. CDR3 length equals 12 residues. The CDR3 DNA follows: TGTGCCATCAACGAACAGGGAAGCGAGCAGTACTTC. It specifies CAINEQGSEQYF.

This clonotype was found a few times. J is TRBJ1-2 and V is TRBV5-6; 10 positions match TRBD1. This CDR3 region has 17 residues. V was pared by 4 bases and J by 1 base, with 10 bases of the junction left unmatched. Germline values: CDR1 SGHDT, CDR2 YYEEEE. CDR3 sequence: CASSQSGQGLLNYGYTF. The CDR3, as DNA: TGTGCCAGCAGCCAATCGGGACAGGGGCTCCTTAACTATGGCTACACCTTC.

The CDR3 region is CASSPRSWGGIMEYEQYF. The DNA of the CDR3 is TGTGCCAGCAGCCCCCGAAGTTGGGGGGGGATAATGGAATACGAGCAGTACTTC. J is TRBJ2-7 and V is TRBV9, with 7 bases matching TRBD2. The CDR3 length is 18 residues. Germline V gives CDR1 SGDLS, CDR2 YYNGEE. J was trimmed by 4 bases and V by 4 bases; bases with no gene match: 20.

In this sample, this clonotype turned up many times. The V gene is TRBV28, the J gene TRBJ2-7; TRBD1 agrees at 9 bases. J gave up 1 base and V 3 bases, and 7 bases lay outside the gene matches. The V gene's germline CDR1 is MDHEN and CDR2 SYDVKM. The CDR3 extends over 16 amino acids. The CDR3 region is CASSFSRQGVSYEQYF. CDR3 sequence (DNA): TGTGCCAGCAGTTTTTCGAGACAGGGGGTATCCTACGAGCAGTACTTC.

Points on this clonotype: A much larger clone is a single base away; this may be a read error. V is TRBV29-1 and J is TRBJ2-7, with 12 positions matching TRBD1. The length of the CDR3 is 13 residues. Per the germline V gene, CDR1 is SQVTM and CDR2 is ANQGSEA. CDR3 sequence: CSGRDRGLNERYF. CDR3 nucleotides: TGCAGCGGCCGGGACAGGGGGCTTAACGAGCGGTACTTC.